These T cell receptor beta chains were read from a single sample in a study of graft-versus-host responses after intestinal transplantation. Their cognate antigens are unknown. Measured with immunoSEQ multiplex PCR; TCRdb has only the in-frame clones, and not every one. Among about 88,000 clones listed, about 94% were seen once. The source was unstimulated CD4+ T cells sorted from spleen or lymph node cells, collected before transplant. These receptors all come from a human donor who was the organ donor for an intestinal transplant. CDR3s include the opening cysteine and the closing phenylalanine or tryptophan. Each record gives: V gene, J gene, clone size, D gene, CDR3 DNA, CDR3 protein. A D gene is named only where the DNA matches it firmly. Some rows mark clone size as missing; the rest say once, few, many or name a class of expanded clone.

v_gene: TRBV25-1
j_gene: TRBJ2-7
abundance: -
d_gene: -
CDR3nt: TGTGCCAGCAGTGAATACCGGCCCACCGCTTCTTCCTACGAGCAGTACTTC
CDR3aa: CASSEYRPTASSYEQYF

v_gene: TRBV9
j_gene: TRBJ2-5
abundance: -
d_gene: -
CDR3nt: TGTGCCAGCAGCGCTCAAGGGGCCCCCGGTTTGGAGACCCAGTACTTC
CDR3aa: CASSAQGAPGLETQYF

v_gene: TRBV15
j_gene: TRBJ2-5
abundance: -
d_gene: TRBD2
CDR3nt: TGTGCCACCAGCAGCTTGGCGCGGGGGGTAAGGGAGACCCAGTACTTC
CDR3aa: CATSSLARGVRETQYF

v_gene: TRBV5-4
j_gene: TRBJ2-1
abundance: -
d_gene: -
CDR3nt: TGTGCCAGCAGCTTGGTGGGCTCCTACAATGAGCAGTTCTTC
CDR3aa: CASSLVGSYNEQFF

v_gene: TRBV7-3
j_gene: TRBJ1-4
abundance: -
d_gene: TRBD1
CDR3nt: TGTGCCAGCAGCCTCAACTTCGGGACTGGACAGGGGGCTAATGAAAAACTGTTTTTT
CDR3aa: CASSLNFGTGQGANEKLFF

v_gene: TRBV18
j_gene: TRBJ2-3
abundance: -
d_gene: -
CDR3nt: TGTGCCAGCTCACCACAGGGGACTAGCACAGATACGCAGTATTTT
CDR3aa: CASSPQGTSTDTQYF

v_gene: TRBV27
j_gene: TRBJ2-3
abundance: -
d_gene: -
CDR3nt: TGTGCCAGCAGTTTTTTTTATTTGGGCGGGGCTCACACAGATACGCAGTATTTT
CDR3aa: CASSFFYLGGAHTDTQYF

v_gene: TRBV13
j_gene: TRBJ2-5
abundance: -
d_gene: -
CDR3nt: TGTGCCAGCAGCTTGATCCAAGCCGTTGGGACCCAGTACTTC
CDR3aa: CASSLIQAVGTQYF

v_gene: TRBV12-5
j_gene: TRBJ2-2
abundance: -
d_gene: -
CDR3nt: TGTGCTAGTGGCCCCGGGACGGTGAACACCGGGGAGCTGTTTTTT
CDR3aa: CASGPGTVNTGELFF

v_gene: TRBV4-1
j_gene: TRBJ2-3
abundance: -
d_gene: -
CDR3nt: TGCGCCAGCAGCCAATCCCCGGATCTAACTAGCACAGATACGCAGTATTTT
CDR3aa: CASSQSPDLTSTDTQYF

v_gene: TRBV10-3
j_gene: TRBJ1-1
abundance: -
d_gene: -
CDR3nt: TGTGCCATCAGTAGGACAGTTTCACACACTGAAGCTTTCTTT
CDR3aa: CAISRTVSHTEAFF

v_gene: TRBV29-1
j_gene: TRBJ1-1
abundance: -
d_gene: -
CDR3nt: TGCAGCGTTGTACGTTCGTCAGGGACTGCTTTCTTT
CDR3aa: CSVVRSSGTAFF

v_gene: TRBV14
j_gene: TRBJ2-2
abundance: -
d_gene: -
CDR3nt: TGTGCCAGCAGCCAAGTTGGAGGTATCACCGGGGAGCTGTTTTTT
CDR3aa: CASSQVGGITGELFF

v_gene: TRBV5-6
j_gene: TRBJ1-2
abundance: -
d_gene: -
CDR3nt: TGTGCCAGCAGCCCACTTGGACCTACAGGATCCTATGGCTACACCTTC
CDR3aa: CASSPLGPTGSYGYTF

v_gene: TRBV6-5
j_gene: TRBJ1-2
abundance: once
d_gene: -
CDR3nt: TGTGCCAGCAGTCTCGGGAGAGAGGCCAACTATGGCTACACCTTC
CDR3aa: CASSLGREANYGYTF

v_gene: TRBV6-5
j_gene: TRBJ2-3
abundance: -
d_gene: -
CDR3nt: TGTGCCAGCAGCCCCACGGTGCGGGCAGATACGCAGTATTTT
CDR3aa: CASSPTVRADTQYF

v_gene: TRBV4-2
j_gene: TRBJ2-1
abundance: once
d_gene: -
CDR3nt: TGTGCCAGCAGCCAAGTTCAAGGGTGGGATGAGCAGTTCTTC
CDR3aa: CASSQVQGWDEQFF

v_gene: TRBV18
j_gene: TRBJ2-7
abundance: -
d_gene: TRBD1
CDR3nt: TGTGCCAGCTCACCCGGGACAGGGACGGTCTACGAGCAGTACTTC
CDR3aa: CASSPGTGTVYEQYF

v_gene: TRBV6-5
j_gene: TRBJ2-3
abundance: -
d_gene: -
CDR3nt: TGTGCCAGCAGCCCGCGGGGGCTTGGGGATACGCAGTATTTT
CDR3aa: CASSPRGLGDTQYF

v_gene: TRBV18
j_gene: TRBJ2-5
abundance: once
d_gene: -
CDR3nt: TGTGCCAGCTCACCCCAAGAGACCCAGTACTTC
CDR3aa: CASSPQETQYF

v_gene: TRBV6-9
j_gene: TRBJ2-7
abundance: -
d_gene: TRBD2
CDR3nt: TGTGCCAGCAGTGACGGGGGGGTTTACGAGCAGTACTTC
CDR3aa: CASSDGGVYEQYF

v_gene: TRBV5-1
j_gene: TRBJ1-1
abundance: -
d_gene: -
CDR3nt: TGCGCCAGCAGCTTGGAATCCGCGGGGGTCCCTGAAGCTTTCTTT
CDR3aa: CASSLESAGVPEAFF

v_gene: TRBV13
j_gene: TRBJ2-1
abundance: -
d_gene: -
CDR3nt: TGTGCCAGCAGCCGTAGTAACTTCCACTCCTACAATGAGCAGTTCTTC
CDR3aa: CASSRSNFHSYNEQFF

v_gene: TRBV12-5
j_gene: TRBJ1-1
abundance: once
d_gene: -
CDR3nt: TGTGCTAGTGGTTTGGTTACAGGAGGGCACACTGAAGCTTTCTTT
CDR3aa: CASGLVTGGHTEAFF

v_gene: TRBV2
j_gene: TRBJ1-1
abundance: -
d_gene: -
CDR3nt: TGTGCCAGCAGTGGGCAGGCGAACACTGAAGCTTTCTTT
CDR3aa: CASSGQANTEAFF

v_gene: TRBV15
j_gene: TRBJ2-2
abundance: -
d_gene: TRBD1
CDR3nt: TGTGCCACCAGCAGACAAGCCGGGACAGGGAACACCGGGGAGCTGTTTTTT
CDR3aa: CATSRQAGTGNTGELFF

v_gene: TRBV7-3
j_gene: TRBJ2-7
abundance: -
d_gene: -
CDR3nt: TGTGCCAGTATACGCCCCGGGGCAGGATGGGACTACGAGCAGTACTTC
CDR3aa: CASIRPGAGWDYEQYF

v_gene: TRBV7-9
j_gene: TRBJ2-3
abundance: -
d_gene: -
CDR3nt: TGTGCCAGCAGCCTATCATCAGATACGCAGTATTTT
CDR3aa: CASSLSSDTQYF

v_gene: TRBV9
j_gene: TRBJ1-5
abundance: -
d_gene: -
CDR3nt: TGTGCCAGCAGCGCCCAGGGATACGGTACCCAGCATTTT
CDR3aa: CASSAQGYGTQHF

v_gene: TRBV6-1
j_gene: TRBJ1-5
abundance: -
d_gene: TRBD1
CDR3nt: TGTGCCAGCATCCGGGACAGCTCCGTTCAGCCCCAGCATTTT
CDR3aa: CASIRDSSVQPQHF

v_gene: TRBV11-2
j_gene: TRBJ2-1
abundance: -
d_gene: TRBD2
CDR3nt: TGTGCCAGCAGCTTAGAGCTTGCGGGAGATTACAATGAGCAGTTCTTC
CDR3aa: CASSLELAGDYNEQFF

v_gene: TRBV6-6
j_gene: TRBJ1-5
abundance: -
d_gene: -
CDR3nt: TGTGCCAGCATCCAACAGCTTTATAGCAATCAGCCCCAGCATTTT
CDR3aa: CASIQQLYSNQPQHF

v_gene: TRBV9
j_gene: TRBJ2-7
abundance: -
d_gene: -
CDR3nt: TGTGCCAGCAGCGTATCATCCGGCCGATCCTACGAGCAGTACTTC
CDR3aa: CASSVSSGRSYEQYF

v_gene: TRBV5-1
j_gene: TRBJ2-5
abundance: -
d_gene: TRBD1
CDR3nt: TGCGCCAGCAGCGCTGGGACAGGGGGTCCAGAGACCCAGTACTTC
CDR3aa: CASSAGTGGPETQYF

v_gene: TRBV5-6
j_gene: TRBJ1-4
abundance: -
d_gene: -
CDR3nt: TGTGCCAGCAGCCTTAGAAGCGTCCGGGCTAATGAAAAACTGTTTTTT
CDR3aa: CASSLRSVRANEKLFF

v_gene: TRBV6-5
j_gene: TRBJ1-1
abundance: -
d_gene: TRBD1
CDR3nt: TGTGCCAGCAGTTGGGACAGGGGATGGATCACTGAAGCTTTCTTT
CDR3aa: CASSWDRGWITEAFF

v_gene: TRBV4-1
j_gene: TRBJ1-6
abundance: -
d_gene: -
CDR3nt: TGCGCCAGCAGCCAAGAGATTCCGTTCCCCCTCCACTTT
CDR3aa: CASSQEIPFPLHF

v_gene: TRBV5-4
j_gene: TRBJ1-5
abundance: -
d_gene: TRBD1
CDR3nt: TGTGCCAGCAGCGCTGGGACAGGGGGCCAGGATCAGCCCCAGCATTTT
CDR3aa: CASSAGTGGQDQPQHF

v_gene: TRBV5-4
j_gene: TRBJ1-2
abundance: -
d_gene: TRBD1
CDR3nt: TGTGCCAGCAGCCTGGGGGGACAGGGGAACTATGGCTACACCTTC
CDR3aa: CASSLGGQGNYGYTF

v_gene: TRBV10-3
j_gene: TRBJ2-2
abundance: -
d_gene: -
CDR3nt: TGTGCCACCGGATTAGAGGTTACCGGGGAGCTGTTTTTT
CDR3aa: CATGLEVTGELFF

v_gene: TRBV9
j_gene: TRBJ2-2
abundance: -
d_gene: -
CDR3nt: TGTGCCAGCAGCGTAGCTCCAACAGGGTTGAACACCGGGGAGCTGTTTTTT
CDR3aa: CASSVAPTGLNTGELFF

v_gene: TRBV18
j_gene: TRBJ2-5
abundance: -
d_gene: -
CDR3nt: TGTGCCAGCTCACCACGGGTGACGGGGATAGGAGAGACCCAGTACTTC
CDR3aa: CASSPRVTGIGETQYF